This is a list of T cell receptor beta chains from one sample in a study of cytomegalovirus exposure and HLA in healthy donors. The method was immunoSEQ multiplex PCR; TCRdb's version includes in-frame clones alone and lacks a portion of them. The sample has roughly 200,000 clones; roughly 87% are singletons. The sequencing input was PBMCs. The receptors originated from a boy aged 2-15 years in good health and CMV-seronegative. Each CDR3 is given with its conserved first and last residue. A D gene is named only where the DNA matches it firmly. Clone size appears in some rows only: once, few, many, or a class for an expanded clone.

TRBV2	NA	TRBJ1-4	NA	CASNLDGGTNEKLFF	TGTGCCAGCAACCTAGACGGAGGGACTAATGAAAAACTGTTTTTT
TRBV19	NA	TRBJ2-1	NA	CASSKKESSYNEQFF	TGTGCCAGTAGTAAAAAGGAGAGCTCCTACAATGAGCAGTTCTTC
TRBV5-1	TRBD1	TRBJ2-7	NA	CASSLEPDRGYTYEQYF	TGCGCCAGCAGCTTGGAACCCGACAGGGGCTATACCTACGAGCAGTACTTC
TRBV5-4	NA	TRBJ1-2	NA	CASSLVLGPNYGYTF	TGTGCCAGCAGCTTGGTCCTTGGGCCTAACTATGGCTACACCTTC
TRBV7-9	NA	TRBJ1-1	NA	CASSDPARQVRGSTEAFF	TGTGCCAGCAGCGATCCTGCCAGACAGGTACGAGGGAGCACTGAAGCTTTCTTT
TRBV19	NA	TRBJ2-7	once	CASSERVGSYEQYF	TGTGCCAGTAGTGAGAGGGTTGGATCCTACGAGCAGTACTTC
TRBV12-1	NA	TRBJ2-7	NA	CASSSAVPFDEQYF	TGTGCCAGCAGCTCAGCGGTACCTTTCGACGAGCAGTACTTC
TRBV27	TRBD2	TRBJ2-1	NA	CASSRSGGPYNEQFF	TGTGCCAGCAGCAGAAGCGGGGGGCCTTACAATGAGCAGTTCTTC
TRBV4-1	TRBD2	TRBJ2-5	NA	CASSQTRAGVETQYF	TGCGCCAGCAGCCAAACACGCGCGGGAGTAGAGACCCAGTACTTC
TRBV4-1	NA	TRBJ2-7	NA	CASSQDREAAAYEQYF	TGCGCCAGCAGCCAAGATCGGGAAGCCGCGGCCTACGAGCAGTACTTC
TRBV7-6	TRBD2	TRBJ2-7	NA	CASSLNGASGRGRYEQYF	TGTGCCAGCAGCTTAAACGGGGCTAGCGGGAGGGGCCGCTACGAGCAGTACTTC
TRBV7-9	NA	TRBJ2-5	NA	CSSSPPQETQYF	TGTTCCAGCAGCCCCCCTCAAGAGACCCAGTACTTC
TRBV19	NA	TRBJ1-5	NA	CASSKRGTDNQPQHF	TGTGCCAGTAGCAAGCGGGGGACGGATAATCAGCCCCAGCATTTT
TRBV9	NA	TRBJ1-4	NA	CASSGAGTNEKLFF	TGTGCCAGCAGTGGGGCTGGAACTAATGAAAAACTGTTTTTT
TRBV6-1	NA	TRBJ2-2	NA	CASSLSGNTGELFF	TGTGCCAGCAGTCTAAGCGGGAACACCGGGGAGCTGTTTTTT
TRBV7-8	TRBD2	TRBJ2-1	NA	CASSFGTSGVEQFF	TGTGCCAGCAGCTTCGGGACTAGCGGGGTAGAGCAGTTCTTC
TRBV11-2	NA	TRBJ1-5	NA	CASSLDGGQGWQPQHF	TGTGCCAGCAGCTTAGATGGAGGGCAGGGCTGGCAGCCCCAGCATTTT
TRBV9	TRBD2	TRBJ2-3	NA	CASRGGTDTQYF	TGTGCCAGTCGGGGGGGAACAGATACGCAGTATTTT